Shown below are 11 T cell receptor beta chains from a single sample sequenced in a study of beta chain features in type 1 diabetes. TCRB transcripts that were expressed got sequenced, as all of the isolated RNA had been reverse transcribed. Sequenced by immunoSEQ multiplex PCR; TCRdb stores in-frame clones only, minus some. The sample shows around 360,000 clones, 10% to 15% of them seen only once. No antigen has been identified for these receptors. Study-wide findings and caveats: A moderate, significant TCRB CDR3 shortening appeared in type 1 diabetes across four CD4+ subsets.

The sequenced sample consisted of naive CD4+ T cells from blood. All receptors come from a woman aged 18-35 years with type 1 diabetes.

The DNA for the CDR3 is TGTGCCAGCAGTGAGGTAGGGGCCGTTGGGGCCAACGTCCTGACTTTC. Protein sequence: CASSEVGAVGANVLTF. This sequence joins TRBV25-1 and TRBJ2-6; perhaps TRBD1 as D (5 bases). The germline CDR1 and CDR2 sequences are MGHDK and SYGVNS. The CDR3 runs to 16 residues. V lost 3 bases and J 3 bases, leaving 12 bases between the germline ends.

The chain employs TRBV7-9 and TRBJ1-1, with D possibly matching TRBD1 (5 bases). This CDR3 is built from 15 residues. With 5 bases removed from V and 1 base from J, the gap between germline ends came to 14 bases. Germline values: CDR1 SEHNR, CDR2 FQNEAQ (reference sequence). In DNA form, the CDR3 reads TGTGCCAGCAGCACGATCAGGGATAAGAACACTGAAGCTTTCTTT. It codes for CASSTIRDKNTEAFF.

This clone was found a few times. V gene TRBV7-9 combines with J gene TRBJ2-5, with D possibly TRBD1 on 6 matching bases. The CDR3 sequence is 16 residues long. V was trimmed by 4 bases and J by 5 bases, leaving 20 bases between them. The V gene's germline CDR1 is SEHNR and CDR2 FQNEAQ (reference sequence). The CDR3 loop reads CASSSLRGALSETQYF. CDR3 DNA sequence: TGTGCCAGCAGCTCCCTCAGGGGCGCGCTTAGTGAGACCCAGTACTTC.

The chain links TRBV5-4 to TRBJ2-5; TRBD2 might be the D (6 bases). V was shortened by 0 bases and J by 9 bases, with 9 bases between the two germline ends. Looked up from germline, CDR1 is SGHNT and CDR2 is YYREEE (reference sequence). The CDR3 is made up of 12 amino acids. CDR3 protein: CASSLAGESQYF. The CDR3 nucleotides are TGTGCCAGCAGCTTGGCGGGGGAATCCCAGTACTTC.

This clone came up once. The gene calls are TRBV5-4 and TRBJ2-3; D perhaps matches TRBD2 (6 bases). The CDR3 extends over 16 amino acids. V shed 3 bases and J shed 0 bases, with 14 bases lying between them. The germline gives CDR1 SGHNT, CDR2 YYREEE (reference sequence). Here the CDR3 DNA reads TGTGCCAGCAGCTGGGGTACCGGGAGTAGCACAGATACGCAGTATTTT. Its protein product is CASSWGTGSSTDTQYF. Combining the CDR3 with reference TRBV5-4 and TRBJ2-3 gives the whole variable domain ETGVTQSPTHLIKTRGQQVTLRCSSQSGHNTVSWYQQALGQGPQFIFQYYREEENGRGNFPPRFSGLQFPNYSSELNVNALELDDSALYLCASSWGTGSSTDTQYFGPGTRLTVL.

V gene TRBV9 combines with J gene TRBJ1-1, with 8 positions matching TRBD1. After removal of 3 bases from V and 5 bases from J, the junction contained 6 bases not matched to a gene. Germline V gene data show CDR1 as SGDLS and CDR2 as YYNGEE. CDR3 length equals 14 residues. In DNA, the CDR3 is TGTGCCAGCAGCGCCTTGACAGGGGAGACTGAAGCTTTCTTT. Translated, it gives CASSALTGETEAFF.

This rearrangement joins TRBV4-1 to TRBJ1-1; 9 nucleotides match TRBD1. V trimming: 5 bases; J trimming: 0 bases; junction bases outside the gene matches: 4. The CDR3 extends over 15 amino acids. Germline V lookup: CDR1 MGHRA, CDR2 YSYEKL. CDR3 nucleotides: TGCGCCAGCAGCAGACAGGGGGTGGTGAACACTGAAGCTTTCTTT. It yields the protein CASSRQGVVNTEAFF.

The genes are TRBV29-1 and TRBJ1-5; 8 nucleotides align to TRBD1. V trimming: 7 bases; J trimming: 2 bases; junction bases outside the gene matches: 4. This CDR3 has 13 amino acids. The germline CDR1 and CDR2 sequences are SQVTM and ANQGSEA. Here the CDR3 reads CSAETGGNQPQHF. CDR3 in DNA: TGCAGCGCCGAGACAGGGGGCAATCAGCCCCAGCATTTT.

This CDR3 reads CASTGPPGQGGGYTF. CDR3 sequence (DNA): TGTGCCAGCACGGGACCTCCGGGACAGGGTGGTGGCTACACCTTC. The V call is TRBV28, the J call TRBJ1-2; 9 nucleotides line up with TRBD1. The length of the CDR3 is 15 residues. Germline V CDR1 and CDR2: MDHEN, SYDVKM. Germline trimming cut 7 bases from V and 7 bases from J; bases unmatched to any gene: 13.

This clone was seen a handful of times. The genes are TRBV9 and TRBJ2-1, with a possible D match to TRBD2 (6 bases). Germline V lookup: CDR1 SGDLS, CDR2 YYNGEE. This CDR3 contains 12 residues. Trimming shortened V by 5 bases and J by 7 bases, and 10 bases separated the two germline ends. CDR3 amino acids: CASSLATNEQFF. CDR3 DNA: TGTGCCAGCAGTCTAGCGACAAATGAGCAGTTCTTC.

Only a few counts were recorded for this clone. This chain links TRBV4-2 with TRBJ2-3, with D maybe TRBD1 (6 bases). The CDR3 is 16 residues long. Germline V lookup: CDR1 LGHNA, CDR2 YNFKEQ. V lost 4 bases and J lost 5, with 19 bases in between. As DNA, the CDR3 is TGTGCCAGCAGCCCACAACCGGGACAATCTGGAGATACGCAGTATTTT. Translating gives CASSPQPGQSGDTQYF.